The 31 T cell receptor beta chains below all came from one sample that was sequenced in a study of blood T cell repertoires in COVID-19. Libraries were prepared by immunoSEQ multiplex PCR; TCRdb keeps only in-frame clonotypes and omits some of them. The sample holds 200,000 to 250,000 clones; approximately 80% are singletons and the top ten take less than 4%. The sequenced material came from peripheral blood. These receptors came from a woman younger than 35 with acute or convalescent COVID-19.

V gene TRBV5-4 combines with J gene TRBJ1-1; the match to TRBD1 covers 7 bases. The CDR3 consists of 13 residues. The germline V gene has CDR1 SGHNT and CDR2 YYREEE (reference sequence). The trim removed 5 bases at V and 10 bases at J, leaving 11 bases unmatched. The CDR3 DNA reads as TGTGCCAGCAGTACCGGGACAGCCACATCAGCTTTCTTT. Encoded protein: CASSTGTATSAFF.

The chain couples TRBV7-8 to TRBJ2-1; D is ambiguous. Trimming pared 0 bases from V and 0 bases from J, leaving 12 bases between. Germline V lookup: CDR1 SGHVS, CDR2 FQNEAQ. The CDR3 loop spans 17 amino acids. The CDR3 bases are TGTGCCAGCAGCTTAGCCTACGGAGAATACTCCTACAATGAGCAGTTCTTC. This translates into CASSLAYGEYSYNEQFF.

The J gene is TRBJ2-1, the V gene TRBV27, with 9 bases matching TRBD1. The CDR3 extends over 15 amino acids. The germline gives CDR1 MNHEY, CDR2 SMNVEV (reference sequence). Trimming removed 3 bases from V and 5 bases from J; junction bases left unmatched: 5. As DNA, the CDR3 is TGTGCCAGCAGTTTTCACGGGACAGGGAACAATGAGCAGTTCTTC. This sequence encodes CASSFHGTGNNEQFF.

The chain combines TRBV5-1 with TRBJ1-1; no clear D. The CDR3 is 13 residues long. V lost 3 bases and J lost 0, with 6 bases in between. The germline gives CDR1 SGHRS, CDR2 YFSETQ. In DNA form, the CDR3 reads TGCGCCAGCAGCTCCGACATGAACACTGAAGCTTTCTTT. Translating it yields CASSSDMNTEAFF.

This clone occurred a few times. V gene TRBV5-1 combines with J gene TRBJ2-5, with TRBD2 matching over 7 bases. Looked up from germline, CDR1 is SGHRS and CDR2 is YFSETQ. After removal of 2 bases from V and 1 base from J, the junction contained 2 bases not matched to a gene. The CDR3 covers 14 residues. The CDR3, as DNA: TGCGCCAGCAGCTTTTCTAGCGGCCAAGAGACCCAGTACTTC. Protein: CASSFSSGQETQYF.

The V call is TRBV7-9, the J call TRBJ1-6; TRBD1 might be the D (5 bases). Trimming stripped 2 bases from V and 7 bases from J, with 9 bases between. Looked up from germline, CDR1 is SEHNR and CDR2 is FQNEAQ (reference sequence). This CDR3 is built from 14 residues. The CDR3 spells CASSLWAGNSPLHF. The CDR3 DNA sequence: TGTGCCAGCAGCTTATGGGCAGGGAATTCACCCCTCCACTTT.

The rearrangement joins TRBV7-3 to TRBJ1-1; possibly TRBD1 for D (5 bases). V was clipped by 3 bases and J by 1 base, with 9 bases between them. The CDR3 extends over 14 amino acids. Germline-derived CDR1 and CDR2 are SGHTA and FQGTGA. For the CDR3, the DNA is TGTGCCAGCAGCTTCCTGGGGGGGAACACTGAAGCTTTCTTT. Its protein product is CASSFLGGNTEAFF.

The rearrangement links TRBV11-2 to TRBJ2-3; D is ambiguous. V was trimmed by 2 bases and J by 2 bases, leaving 8 bases between them. CDR1 and CDR2 from the germline V gene are SGHAT and FQNNGV. CDR3 length: 14 residues. DNA for the CDR3: TGTGCCAGCAGCTTATTGCGGTTCACAGATACGCAGTATTTT. Translated: CASSLLRFTDTQYF.

The chain employs TRBV19 and TRBJ1-1, with 12 bases lining up with TRBD1. This CDR3 has 21 amino acids. The V gene's germline CDR1 is LNHDA and CDR2 SQIVND (reference sequence). Trimming cost V 0 bases and J 4 bases; bases outside gene matches: 18. CDR3 sequence reads: CASSIDERENRDRGRRTEAFF. In DNA form, the CDR3 reads TGTGCCAGTAGTATAGATGAGCGAGAAAACCGGGACAGGGGGCGCCGCACTGAAGCTTTCTTT.

This clone turned up a few times. This CDR3 is CASSVSVRLHYGYTF. The CDR3 nucleotides are TGTGCCAGCAGCGTTTCAGTCCGACTACACTATGGCTACACCTTC. The chain links TRBV9 to TRBJ1-2; D not certain. The CDR3 is 15 residues long. Germline CDR1 reads SGDLS; CDR2 reads YYNGEE. Trimming cost V 2 bases and J 3 bases, with 14 bases left between them.

The J gene is TRBJ2-7, the V gene TRBV7-2; a weak D match, TRBD2 (6 bases). CDR3 length equals 15 residues. V dropped 3 bases and J dropped 0 bases, with 12 bases sitting between them. CDR1 and CDR2 from the germline V gene are SGHTA and FQGNSA. This CDR3 is CASSFGGTVSYEQYF. The CDR3 nucleotides are TGTGCCAGCAGCTTTGGCGGGACCGTCTCCTACGAGCAGTACTTC.

At least ten counts were recorded for this clone. The chain is built from TRBV6-4 and TRBJ2-3; D might be TRBD1 (5 bases). The length of the CDR3 is 14 residues. The V gene's germline CDR1 is MRHNA and CDR2 SNTAGT. Trimming removed 5 bases from V and 2 bases from J, with 11 bases in between. In DNA form, the CDR3 reads TGTGCCAGCAGTACGGGCAGGGCCACAGATACGCAGTATTTT. This translates into CASSTGRATDTQYF.

This clone was detected a few times. This chain links TRBV2 with TRBJ2-3, with 7 bases that match TRBD1. The germline V gene encodes CDR1 SNHLY and CDR2 FYNNEI. With V trimmed by 3 bases and J by 9 bases, 3 bases remained unmatched. The CDR3 consists of 12 residues. CDR3: CASSDNRGTQYF. The CDR3 DNA is TGTGCCAGCAGTGATAACAGGGGAACGCAGTATTTT.

The CDR3 bases are TGTGCCTGGAGCCTCGACAGATTTGATGAAAAACTGTTTTTT. Translated, it gives CAWSLDRFDEKLFF. The V and J genes are TRBV30 and TRBJ1-4; maybe TRBD1 (5 bases). Trimming cost V 3 bases and J 6 bases, with 14 bases left between them. Germline CDR1 and CDR2: GTSNPN and SVGIG (reference sequence). The CDR3 totals 14 residues.

The V call is TRBV29-1, the J call TRBJ2-3; D is ambiguous. CDR1 is SQVTM and CDR2 is ANQGSEA in the germline V gene. The CDR3 is 16 residues long. Trimming took off 0 bases at V and 1 base at J, with 14 bases between the two ends. CDR3 amino acids: CSVEDLPGMGTDTQYF. The CDR3 DNA reads TGCAGCGTTGAAGATCTTCCGGGTATGGGCACAGATACGCAGTATTTT.

This clone has only one observation. The V and J genes are TRBV28 and TRBJ1-2; possible D gene TRBD1, 6 bases. The germline CDR1 and CDR2 sequences are MDHEN and SYDVKM. The CDR3 runs 15 residues. V gave up 1 base and J gave up 4 bases, with 13 bases separating them. The CDR3 sequence is CASSLSGSGAYGYTF. The CDR3 nucleotides read TGTGCCAGCAGTTTATCGGGGTCAGGGGCCTATGGCTACACCTTC.

This clone was detected only a few times. In DNA form, the CDR3 reads TGTGCCAGCAGCCCCCCCGGCGGCTACGAGCAGTACTTC. The encoded protein is CASSPPGGYEQYF. This chain connects TRBV6-5 to TRBJ2-7; D ambiguous. In germline, CDR1 is MNHEY, CDR2 SVGAGI. This CDR3 has 13 amino acids. V lost 6 bases and J lost 3, with 12 bases in between.

CDR3 protein: CASTDTGYGYTF. In DNA form, the CDR3 reads TGTGCCAGCACTGACACGGGATATGGCTACACCTTC. The gene calls are TRBV28 and TRBJ1-2; D uncertain. CDR1 and CDR2 from the germline V gene are MDHEN and SYDVKM. V was pared by 7 bases and J by 5 bases, with 11 bases between. The CDR3 has 12 amino acids.

This sequence joins TRBV5-1 and TRBJ2-7; 7 nucleotides match TRBD1. Germline V gene sequence: CDR1 SGHRS, CDR2 YFSETQ. The CDR3 covers 15 residues. V shed 0 bases and J 2 bases; nucleotides not matched to a gene: 5. DNA of the CDR3: TGCGCCAGCAGCTTGGCGGGACAGAGAACCTACGAGCAGTACTTC. Its protein product is CASSLAGQRTYEQYF.

V usage is TRBV15 and J usage is TRBJ2-6; a weak D match, TRBD2 (5 bases). The ends were cut back, 3 bases at V and 2 bases at J, with 11 bases in the middle. The CDR3 runs 16 residues. CDR1 and CDR2 (germline): LNHNV, YYDKDF (reference sequence). CDR3 in DNA: TGTGCCACCAGCAGGTTTCTGGGAGCTGGGGCCAACGTCCTGACTTTC. Encoded protein: CATSRFLGAGANVLTF.

V gene TRBV7-2 combines with J gene TRBJ1-1; the match to TRBD1 covers 11 bases. The germline gives CDR1 SGHTA, CDR2 FQGNSA. The CDR3 has 14 residues. V lost 6 bases and J lost 7; bases outside the gene matches: 7. CDR3 nucleotide sequence: TGTGCCAGCAGGGCCGGGACAGGGGGACTTGAAGCTTTCTTT. This sequence encodes CASRAGTGGLEAFF. The full variable domain, in which reference TRBV7-2 and TRBJ1-1 provide the parts outside the CDR3, is GAGVSQSPSNKVTEKGKDVELRCDPISGHTALYWYRQSLGQGLEFLIYFQGNSAPDKSGLPSDRFSAERTGGSVSTLTIQRTQQEDSAVYLCASRAGTGGLEAFFGQGTRLTVV.

V usage is TRBV18 and J usage is TRBJ1-1; 9 nucleotides agree with TRBD1. Germline-derived CDR1 and CDR2 are KGHSH and LQKENI. V shed 6 bases and J 2 bases; nucleotides not matched to a gene: 7. This CDR3 contains 15 residues. Here the CDR3 DNA reads TGTGCCAGCTCCACCGGACAGGGGATAAACACTGAAGCTTTCTTT. It yields the protein CASSTGQGINTEAFF.

The genes are TRBV6-1 and TRBJ1-2; D gene uncertain. CDR3 length equals 11 residues. Looked up from germline, CDR1 is MNHNS and CDR2 is SASEGT. The V end lost 3 bases, the J end lost 4 bases, and 3 bases lay between the germline ends. Here the CDR3 DNA reads TGTGCCAGCAGTGAGAGCTATGGCTACACCTTC. This encodes CASSESYGYTF.

This clone has a handful of counts. The chain employs TRBV10-1 and TRBJ2-2, with TRBD2 matching 14 bases. The CDR3 consists of 16 residues. The ends lost 4 bases at V and 6 bases at J; junction bases unmatched: 4. CDR1 WNHNN and CDR2 SYGVQD come from the germline V gene (reference sequence). CDR3 coding DNA: TGCGCCAGCAGTGGACCGGGACTAGCGGGAGCCGGGGAGCTGTTTTTT. This gives the protein CASSGPGLAGAGELFF.

This sequence joins TRBV25-1 and TRBJ2-3, with 7 bases aligning to TRBD1. CDR1 and CDR2 from the germline V gene are MGHDK and SYGVNS. The CDR3 is 17 amino acids. V lost 1 base and J lost 2; bases outside the gene matches: 9. Written as DNA, the CDR3 is TGTGCCAGCAGTGAATTTAACCGGGACAGACACACAGATACGCAGTATTTT. Its translation is CASSEFNRDRHTDTQYF.

This clone is a singleton in its sample. V gene TRBV6-2 or TRBV6-3 combines with J gene TRBJ1-3; D uncertain. This CDR3 is 14 amino acids long. Germline V gives CDR1 MNHEY, CDR2 SVGEGT. V was trimmed by 2 bases and J by 4 bases, leaving 9 bases between them. The CDR3: CASSYPGSGNTIYF. The CDR3 DNA is TGTGCCAGCAGTTACCCCGGGTCCGGAAACACCATATATTTT.

This clone was picked up a small number of times. This chain's CDR3 is CASSQGPTGTGFWGTEAFF. The CDR3, as DNA: TGTGCCAGCAGCCAAGGTCCCACAGGGACAGGGTTTTGGGGGACTGAAGCTTTCTTT. This chain joins TRBV3-1 (or the pseudogene TRBV3-2) and TRBJ1-1; 9 positions agree with TRBD1. CDR3 length: 19 amino acids. J lost 5 bases, V lost 1 base, and 17 bases had no gene match. Germline V gives CDR1 LGHDT, CDR2 YNNKEL (reference sequence).

The chain has TRBV4-3 and TRBJ2-1; perhaps TRBD1 as D (6 bases). The CDR3 is 16 residues long. The V and J ends lost 3 bases and 4 bases respectively, with 16 bases between them. Germline lookup yields CDR1 LGHNA and CDR2 YSLEER. This CDR3 is CASSQIQDSGYNEQFF. CDR3 coding DNA: TGCGCCAGCAGCCAGATTCAGGACAGCGGATACAATGAGCAGTTCTTC.

The chain recombines TRBV25-1 with TRBJ2-3; D may be TRBD1 (6 bases). Germline lookup yields CDR1 MGHDK and CDR2 SYGVNS. This CDR3 region has 15 residues. Trimming took 2 bases from V and 3 from J, leaving 12 bases between them. CDR3 nucleotides: TGTGCCAGCAGTGAACGTGGCAGGGGAACAGATACGCAGTATTTT. This codes for CASSERGRGTDTQYF. Complete variable domain (other parts from reference TRBV25-1 and TRBJ2-3): EADIYQTPRYLVIGTGKKITLECSQTMGHDKMYWYQQDPGMELHLIHYSYGVNSTEKGDLSSESTVSRIRTEHFPLTLESARPSHTSQYLCASSERGRGTDTQYFGPGTRLTVL.

The chain couples TRBV3-1 (or the pseudogene TRBV3-2) to TRBJ1-5; perhaps TRBD1 as D (5 bases). From germline, CDR1 is LGHDT and CDR2 YNNKEL (reference sequence). The CDR3 runs to 15 residues. V lost 1 base and J 3 bases, leaving 10 bases between the germline ends. The DNA for the CDR3 is TGTGCCAGCAGCCAAGGGGGGGGGAACAATCAGCCCCAGCATTTT. This sequence encodes CASSQGGGNNQPQHF.

This chain uses TRBV4-3 with TRBJ1-4; 7 nucleotides line up with TRBD1. Germline trimming cut 0 bases from V and 6 bases from J; bases unmatched to any gene: 7. Germline-derived CDR1 and CDR2 are LGHNA and YSLEER. The CDR3 has 16 amino acids. The DNA for the CDR3 is TGCGCCAGCAGCCAAGATGCGGGGCAGGGGGATGAAAAACTGTTTTTT. It yields the protein CASSQDAGQGDEKLFF.